This T cell receptor (beta chain) was captured by sequencing in a study of human T cells and chemical hapten exposure. Study-wide findings and caveats: Donors' alopecia may make their immune response differ from healthy people's.

The library labeled individual cDNA molecules by adding unique molecular identifiers to them. TCRdb re-called the RACE reads through MiXCR, storing one row per CDR3 protein. The sample has roughly 120,000 distinct CDR3 sequences, about 13% seen once. V trimming: 2 bases; J trimming: 5 bases; junction bases outside the gene matches: 10. Germline-derived CDR1 and CDR2 are WSHSY and SAAADI. The CDR3 covers 16 residues. The time point here: pre-sensitization, week 0. Treatment given: therapeutic diphenylcyclopropenone sensitization with weekly scalp DPC. Of note for this clonotype: What it recognizes is unknown.

The starting material was whole blood, obtained in connection with sensitization to the hapten diphenylcyclopropenone (DPC). The chain carries TRBV10-2 and TRBJ2-3, with TRBD2 matching 7 bases. The TCR sequence derives from a woman younger than 35 with alopecia areata. Some clones in this sample may be carry-over from other donors' samples. CDR3 bases: TGCGCCAGCAGTGAGCCTCGACTAGCCGGGGGAGATACGCAGTATTTT. Translated: CASSEPRLAGGDTQYF.